Following are 13 T cell receptor beta chains from one sample sequenced in a study of CD8+CD57+ T cells in acquired aplastic anemia. TCR beta VDJ combinations and CDR3 sequences were profiled from genomic DNA. TCRdb independently ran MiXCR on the reads; one entry per CDR3 protein. Altogether 150,000 to 200,000 distinct CDR3 sequences are present, 64% being singletons, with the ten largest covering about 45%. Specimen: sorted CD4+, CD8+, or CD8+CD57+ T cells (not recorded which) from PBMCs. The receptors derive from a human donor with severe aplastic anemia or a healthy control (not recorded which).

In DNA, the CDR3 is TGCGCCAGCAGCCAATTCCAGGCTCAAGAGACCCAGTACTTC. It specifies CASSQFQAQETQYF. This chain connects TRBV5-1 to TRBJ2-5; D not resolved. CDR3 length: 14 residues. The V gene lost 4 bases and the J gene lost 2 bases, with 12 bases spanning the gap. Germline-derived CDR1 and CDR2 are SGHRS and YFSETQ.

As concerns this clonotype: At one end, the junction sequence differs from germline, possibly due to a read error. The V call is TRBV25-1, the J call TRBJ2-5, with 7 bases fitting TRBD2. The CDR3 spans 16 residues. Germline CDR1 and CDR2: MGHDK and SYGVNS. CDR3 bases: TGTGCCAGCGGTGAATGGACGGTGGGGGGGCAAGAGACCCAGTACTTC. It specifies CASGEWTVGGQETQYF.

The chain is built from TRBV19 and TRBJ1-2, with D possibly matching TRBD1 (6 bases). In germline, CDR1 is LNHDA, CDR2 SQIVND (reference sequence). The CDR3 runs to 12 residues. Between the trimmed V and J ends, which lost 10 bases and 2 bases, there was a span of 11 bases. CDR3 coding DNA: TGTGCCATCACGGACAGAAACTATGGCTACACCTTC. Amino acid sequence: CAITDRNYGYTF.

The chain carries TRBV7-9 and TRBJ1-3; D ambiguous. Trimming took off 7 bases at V and 0 bases at J, with 13 bases between the two ends. The CDR3 extends over 15 amino acids. Germline assignment: CDR1 SEHNR and CDR2 FQNEAQ (reference sequence). The CDR3 is CASKQDLFSGNTIYF. DNA of the CDR3: TGTGCCAGCAAGCAGGACCTGTTCTCTGGAAACACCATATATTTT.

This chain joins TRBV2 and TRBJ2-1; no definite D call. The CDR3 has 12 residues. Germline-derived CDR1 and CDR2 are SNHLY and FYNNEI. Trimming shortened V by 7 bases and J by 6 bases, and 10 bases separated the two germline ends. The CDR3 DNA sequence: TGTGCCAGCAAACTCTTCGGCAATGAGCAGTTCTTC. Its translation is CASKLFGNEQFF.

The chain carries TRBV20-1 and TRBJ2-7; D may be TRBD2 (8 bases). V dropped 0 bases and J dropped 3 bases, with 24 bases sitting between them. Germline V gene data show CDR1 as DFQATT and CDR2 as SNEGSKA (reference sequence). This CDR3 is 18 amino acids long. The CDR3: CSARDFLGKRGTVYEQYF. CDR3 in DNA: TGCAGTGCTAGAGATTTTTTGGGTAAGCGGGGGACAGTCTACGAGCAGTACTTC.

This clonotype was counted ten times or more. This chain joins TRBV5-8 and TRBJ1-1; D ambiguous. V dropped 5 bases and J dropped 3 bases, with 11 bases sitting between them. The CDR3 is made up of 13 amino acids. Germline V lookup: CDR1 SGHTS, CDR2 YDEGEE. The CDR3 here is CASRLMGYTEAFF. The CDR3 coding sequence is TGTGCCAGCAGATTGATGGGGTACACTGAAGCTTTCTTT.

Many counts were recorded for this clonotype. V gene TRBV29-1 combines with J gene TRBJ2-7; 7 nucleotides agree with TRBD2. V trimming: 0 bases; J trimming: 11 bases; junction bases outside the gene matches: 1. Germline values: CDR1 SQVTM, CDR2 ANQGSEA. The CDR3 has 10 residues. The CDR3 sequence: CSVEDRGEYF. The CDR3 DNA reads as TGCAGCGTTGAAGACCGGGGGGAGTACTTC.

J is TRBJ2-5 and V is TRBV5-1; D remains ambiguous. The CDR3 loop spans 15 amino acids. V was trimmed by 4 bases and J by 5 bases, leaving 18 bases between them. CDR1 is SGHRS and CDR2 is YFSETQ in the germline V gene. CDR3 nucleotide sequence: TGCGCCAGCAGCAAGGAACCCGGGCCGTGGGAGACCCAGTACTTC. Translation gives CASSKEPGPWETQYF.

The DNA of the CDR3 is TGTGCCAGCAGTCCGCCGGGACAAAGGAACACTGAAGCTTTCTTT. It is translated as CASSPPGQRNTEAFF. This sequence joins TRBV25-1 and TRBJ1-1; weak D call: TRBD1 (6 bases). The V gene lost 5 bases and the J gene lost 1 base, with 14 bases spanning the gap. Germline loops: CDR1 MGHDK, CDR2 SYGVNS. The CDR3 spans 15 residues.

The chain employs TRBV5-4 and TRBJ1-1, with a tentative D call TRBD1 (5 bases). Per germline, CDR1 SGHNT and CDR2 YYREEE (reference sequence). V was shortened by 4 bases and J by 1 base, with 11 bases between the two germline ends. The CDR3 consists of 14 residues. Here the CDR3 DNA reads TGTGCCAGCAGCCCTATTACAGGGAACACTGAAGCTTTCTTT. Its translation is CASSPITGNTEAFF.

The V call is TRBV7-2, the J call TRBJ2-7; 8 bases fit TRBD2. This CDR3 has 13 residues. V lost 7 bases to trimming and J lost 9 bases; unmatched junction nucleotides: 11. Per germline, CDR1 SGHTA and CDR2 FQGNSA. The CDR3 coding sequence is TGTGCCAGCAACCCGGGGGGGTCCCCTGGGCAGTACTTC. Residues: CASNPGGSPGQYF.

The chain is built from TRBV7-9 and TRBJ2-7, with D possibly being TRBD1 (5 bases). This CDR3 comprises 14 residues. Germline loops: CDR1 SEHNR, CDR2 FQNEAQ (reference sequence). V dropped 4 bases and J dropped 2 bases, with 12 bases sitting between them. Here the CDR3 DNA reads TGTGCCAGCAGCTACGACAGATCTCCCTACGAGCAGTACTTC. Encoded protein: CASSYDRSPYEQYF.